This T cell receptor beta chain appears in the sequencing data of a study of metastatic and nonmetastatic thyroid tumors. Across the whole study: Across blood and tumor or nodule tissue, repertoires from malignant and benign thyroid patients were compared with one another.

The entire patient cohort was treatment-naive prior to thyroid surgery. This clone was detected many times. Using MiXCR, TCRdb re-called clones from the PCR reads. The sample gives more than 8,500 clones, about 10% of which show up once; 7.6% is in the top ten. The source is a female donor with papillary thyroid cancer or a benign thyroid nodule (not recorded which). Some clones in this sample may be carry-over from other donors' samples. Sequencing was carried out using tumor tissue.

The CDR3 loop is CSARRGGPQETQYF. CDR3 nucleotides: TGCAGCGCCCGGCGGGGCGGACCTCAAGAGACCCAGTACTTC. The chain links TRBV20-1 to TRBJ2-5; a weak D match, TRBD2 (6 bases). Germline values: CDR1 DFQATT, CDR2 SNEGSKA (reference sequence). The CDR3 length is 14 residues.